A single sample is the source of the 21 T cell receptor beta chains below, sequenced in a study of response to subunit inactivated influenza vaccine. Using its own MiXCR run on the RT-PCR reads, TCRdb lists one record per CDR3 protein. This sample has some 800,000 distinct CDR3 sequences; 21% occur once, and the top ten carry more than 8.5%. The sequencing here drew on PBMCs from blood, taken about 5 days after vaccination. The receptors here all came from a man over 45 who received an inactivated influenza vaccine.

In its sample, this clonotype was seen a few times. The J gene is TRBJ1-6, the V gene TRBV5-1; perhaps TRBD1 as D (5 bases). V dropped 0 bases and J dropped 6 bases, with 10 bases sitting between them. CDR3 size: 15 residues. Germline CDR1 and CDR2: SGHRS and YFSETQ. The CDR3 is CASSLDGGFNSPLHF. CDR3 nucleotide sequence: TGCGCCAGCAGCTTGGATGGGGGATTTAATTCACCCCTCCACTTT.

V usage is TRBV15 and J usage is TRBJ2-2; D uncertain. This CDR3 spans 15 amino acids. The V end was cut by 2 bases, the J end by 1 base, with 8 bases between. The V gene's germline CDR1 is LNHNV and CDR2 YYDKDF (reference sequence). The CDR3 sequence is CATSRTPQNTGELFF. For the CDR3, the DNA is TGTGCCACCAGCAGAACCCCCCAGAACACCGGGGAGCTGTTTTTT.

The chain recombines TRBV5-5 with TRBJ2-3; 13 nucleotides align to TRBD2. CDR3 size: 16 residues. Germline CDR1 reads SGHKS; CDR2 reads YYEKEE (reference sequence). The ends lost 4 bases at V and 4 bases at J; junction bases unmatched: 6. CDR3: CASSRTSGSMADTQYF. DNA of the CDR3: TGTGCCAGCAGCCGGACTAGCGGGAGTATGGCAGATACGCAGTATTTT.

The sample holds many counts of this clonotype. V gene TRBV5-8 combines with J gene TRBJ2-3; 7 bases match TRBD2. Trimming at V came to 3 bases and at J to 2 bases, leaving 6 bases not matched to a gene. The V gene's germline CDR1 is SGHTS and CDR2 YDEGEE. The CDR3 is 15 residues long. DNA for the CDR3: TGTGCCAGCAGCTGGACTAGGAGGGTCACAGATACGCAGTATTTT. This codes for CASSWTRRVTDTQYF.

This clonotype was observed many times. The J gene is TRBJ2-7, the V gene TRBV20-1, with 10 positions matching TRBD2. V gave up 6 bases and J gave up 4 bases; unmatched junction bases: 6. This CDR3 has 13 amino acids. Germline V gives CDR1 DFQATT, CDR2 SNEGSKA (reference sequence). Here the CDR3 DNA reads TGCAGTGCCCCCTTAGCGGGAGGTTACGAGCAGTACTTC. Its protein is CSAPLAGGYEQYF.

This clonotype was observed a few times. The chain joins TRBV9 to TRBJ1-1; D remains ambiguous. The V end was cut by 5 bases, the J end by 8 bases, with 10 bases between. Germline values: CDR1 SGDLS, CDR2 YYNGEE. The CDR3 covers 11 residues. CDR3: CASSLTGEAFF. CDR3 DNA: TGTGCCAGCAGTTTAACGGGGGAAGCTTTCTTT.

CDR3 nucleotides: TGTGCCAGCAGCTTACCCGGCTTGCGGGATACGCAGTATTTT. This gives the protein CASSLPGLRDTQYF. The chain uses TRBV7-6 and TRBJ2-3; no reliable D call. This CDR3 has 14 amino acids. Germline assignment: CDR1 SGHVS and CDR2 FNYEAQ. Trimming shortened V by 2 bases and J by 6 bases, and 12 bases separated the two germline ends. The full variable domain, with the rest looked up from reference TRBV7-6 and TRBJ2-3, is GAGVSQSPRYKVTKRGQDVALRCDPISGHVSLYWYRQALGQGPEFLTYFNYEAQQDKSGLPNDRFSAERPEGSISTLTIQRTEQRDSAMYRCASSLPGLRDTQYFGPGTRLTVL.

This clonotype was seen once. The chain carries TRBV10-3 and TRBJ2-1; D call uncertain. V lost 3 bases and J 4 bases, leaving 10 bases between the germline ends. The CDR3 length is 14 residues. The germline CDR1 and CDR2 sequences are ENHRY and SYGVKD. The CDR3 bases are TGTGCCATCAGTGACTCCGAACAGTACAATGAGCAGTTCTTC. Translated: CAISDSEQYNEQFF.

This chain connects TRBV20-1 to TRBJ2-1, with 10 bases that match TRBD2. Unmatched junction bases numbered 3, after V lost 2 bases and J lost 2 bases. Germline-derived CDR1 and CDR2 are DFQATT and SNEGSKA (reference sequence). The CDR3 runs to 15 residues. This chain's CDR3 is CSARPAGGTYNEQFF. CDR3 DNA sequence: TGCAGTGCTAGACCAGCGGGGGGGACCTACAATGAGCAGTTCTTC.

This clonotype was detected only a few times. V gene TRBV25-1 combines with J gene TRBJ1-4; D is unclear. Trimming cost V 4 bases and J 13 bases, with 10 bases left between them. CDR1 and CDR2 from the germline V gene are MGHDK and SYGVNS. The CDR3 totals 11 residues. In nucleotides, the CDR3 is TGTGCCAGCAGTGTAACCCAGAGACTGTTTTTT. It encodes CASSVTQRLFF.

The genes are TRBV5-4 and TRBJ2-2, with 7 bases fitting TRBD1. The V and J ends lost 3 bases and 4 bases, in that order; junction bases with no gene match: 3. The CDR3 is made up of 14 amino acids. Germline lookup yields CDR1 SGHNT and CDR2 YYREEE (reference sequence). The CDR3 DNA follows: TGTGCCAGCAGCTCGAGGGACAGCACCGGGGAGCTGTTTTTT. Translation gives CASSSRDSTGELFF.

The V gene is TRBV14, the J gene TRBJ2-1, with D tentatively TRBD1 (6 bases). The CDR3 spans 16 residues. V was trimmed by 1 base and J by 1 base, leaving 11 bases between them. CDR1 is SGHDN and CDR2 is FVKESK in the germline V gene. The CDR3 loop is CASSQVWTVSYNEQFF. The CDR3 nucleotides read TGTGCCAGCAGCCAAGTGTGGACAGTATCCTACAATGAGCAGTTCTTC.

This clonotype turned up a few times. The chain has TRBV5-1 and TRBJ2-3; tentatively, D is TRBD2 (6 bases). Looked up from germline, CDR1 is SGHRS and CDR2 is YFSETQ. The CDR3 is 14 residues long. V lost 5 bases and J 6 bases, leaving 16 bases between the germline ends. The CDR3 protein is CASRPRVGGDTQYF. Here the CDR3 DNA reads TGCGCCAGCAGACCTCGAGTAGGAGGGGATACGCAGTATTTT.

The chain couples TRBV4-2 to TRBJ2-1, with a possible D match to TRBD2 (5 bases). CDR1 is LGHNA, CDR2 YNFKEQ, per germline. The CDR3 covers 16 residues. V gave up 0 bases and J gave up 0 bases, with 9 bases separating them. The CDR3 is CASSQDSVSSYNEQFF. Written as DNA, the CDR3 is TGTGCCAGCAGCCAAGATAGCGTGAGCTCCTACAATGAGCAGTTCTTC.

The chain is built from TRBV15 and TRBJ2-7; 10 nucleotides match TRBD1. Germline V gene data show CDR1 as LNHNV and CDR2 as YYDKDF (reference sequence). The CDR3 has 15 amino acids. J gave up 3 bases and V 1 base, and 3 bases lay outside the gene matches. The CDR3 DNA reads TGTGCCACCAGCAGAGCCGGGACAGGGGACTACGAGCAGTACTTC. It encodes CATSRAGTGDYEQYF.

The gene calls are TRBV6-2 or TRBV6-3 and TRBJ2-7; no clear D gene. V was trimmed by 6 bases and J by 3 bases, leaving 12 bases between them. Germline CDR1 is MNHEY and CDR2 is SVGEGT. The CDR3 extends over 13 amino acids. CDR3 sequence: CASSPPDGYEQYF. CDR3 sequence (DNA): TGTGCCAGCAGCCCCCCGGACGGCTACGAGCAGTACTTC.

The chain employs TRBV11-2 and TRBJ2-5; 11 nucleotides agree with TRBD1. After removal of 0 bases from V and 5 bases from J, the junction contained 8 bases not matched to a gene. This CDR3 is built from 17 residues. The germline V gene has CDR1 SGHAT and CDR2 FQNNGV. CDR3 amino acids: CASSLDLGTGGFETQYF. CDR3 sequence (DNA): TGTGCCAGCAGCTTAGATCTGGGGACAGGGGGATTTGAGACCCAGTACTTC.

The chain employs TRBV5-6 and TRBJ2-5, with D possibly matching TRBD1 (5 bases). V dropped 5 bases and J dropped 1 base, with 12 bases sitting between them. CDR1 and CDR2 from the germline V gene are SGHDT and YYEEEE. This CDR3 spans 14 amino acids. This CDR3 reads CASRTDSIQETQYF. Written as DNA, the CDR3 is TGTGCCAGCAGGACAGACAGTATCCAAGAGACCCAGTACTTC.

This clonotype was detected a few times. J is TRBJ1-5 and V is TRBV28, with unresolved D. V was trimmed by 8 bases and J by 6 bases, leaving 8 bases between them. This CDR3 is 11 amino acids long. Germline V gene data show CDR1 as MDHEN and CDR2 as SYDVKM. CDR3: CASGWGQPQHF. DNA of the CDR3: TGTGCCAGCGGGTGGGGTCAGCCCCAGCATTTT.

This clonotype has a handful of counts. The CDR3 region is CASSSPARLGTITDTQYF. CDR3 DNA: TGTGCCAGCAGCTCCCCTGCTAGGTTGGGGACTATCACAGATACGCAGTATTTT. The chain is built from TRBV11-1 and TRBJ2-3; 7 bases match TRBD2. The CDR3 is made up of 18 amino acids. Germline CDR1 is SGHAT and CDR2 is FQDESV (reference sequence). V gave up 4 bases and J gave up 2 bases; unmatched junction bases: 15.

This chain connects TRBV5-6 to TRBJ2-5; possibly TRBD2 for D (5 bases). The CDR3 runs to 13 residues. The germline CDR1 and CDR2 sequences are SGHDT and YYEEEE. V lost 1 base and J lost 6, with 10 bases in between. CDR3 amino acids: CASSLHGEKTQYF. The CDR3 DNA sequence: TGTGCCAGCAGCTTGCATGGGGAGAAGACCCAGTACTTC.